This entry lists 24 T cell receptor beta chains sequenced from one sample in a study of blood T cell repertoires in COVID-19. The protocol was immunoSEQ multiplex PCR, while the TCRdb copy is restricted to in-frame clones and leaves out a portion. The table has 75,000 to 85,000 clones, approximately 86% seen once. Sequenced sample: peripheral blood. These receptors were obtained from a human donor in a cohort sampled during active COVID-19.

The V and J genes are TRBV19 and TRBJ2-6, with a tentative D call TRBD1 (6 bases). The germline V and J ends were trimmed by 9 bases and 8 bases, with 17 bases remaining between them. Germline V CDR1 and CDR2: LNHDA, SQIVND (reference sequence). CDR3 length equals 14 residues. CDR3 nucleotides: TGTGCCAGCACCCGGGCAGGGGTAACCAACGTCCTGACTTTC. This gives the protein CASTRAGVTNVLTF.

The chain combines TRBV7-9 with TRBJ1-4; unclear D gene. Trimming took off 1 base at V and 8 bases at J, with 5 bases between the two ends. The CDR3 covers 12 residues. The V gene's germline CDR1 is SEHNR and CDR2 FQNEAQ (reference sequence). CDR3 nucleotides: TGTGCCAGCAGCTTAGAGCGAGAAAAACTGTTTTTT. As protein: CASSLEREKLFF. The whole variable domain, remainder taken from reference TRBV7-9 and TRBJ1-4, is DTGVSQNPRHKITKRGQNVTFRCDPISEHNRLYWYRQTLGQGPEFLTYFQNEAQLEKSRLLSDRFSAERPKGSFSTLEIQRTEQGDSAMYLCASSLEREKLFFGSGTQLSVL.

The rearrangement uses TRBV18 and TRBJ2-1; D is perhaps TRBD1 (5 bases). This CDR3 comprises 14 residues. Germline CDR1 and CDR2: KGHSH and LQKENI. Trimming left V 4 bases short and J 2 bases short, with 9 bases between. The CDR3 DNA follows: TGTGCCAGCTCACACCAGGGTCCCTACAATGAGCAGTTCTTC. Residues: CASSHQGPYNEQFF.

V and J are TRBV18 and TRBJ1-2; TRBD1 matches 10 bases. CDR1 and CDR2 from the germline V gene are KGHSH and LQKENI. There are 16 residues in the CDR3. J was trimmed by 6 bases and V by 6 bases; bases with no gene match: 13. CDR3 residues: CASSTLGDRGEDGYTF. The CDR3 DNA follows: TGTGCCAGCTCCACACTCGGGGACAGGGGTGAGGATGGCTACACCTTC. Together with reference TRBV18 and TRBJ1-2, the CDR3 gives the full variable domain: NAGVMQNPRHLVRRRGQEARLRCSPMKGHSHVYWYRQLPEEGLKFMVYLQKENIIDESGMPKERFSAEFPKEGPSILRIQQVVRGDSAAYFCASSTLGDRGEDGYTFGSGTRLTVV.

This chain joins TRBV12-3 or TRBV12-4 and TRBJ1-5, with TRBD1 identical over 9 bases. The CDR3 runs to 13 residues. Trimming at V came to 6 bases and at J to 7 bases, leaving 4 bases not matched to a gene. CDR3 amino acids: CASRQGAGQPQHF. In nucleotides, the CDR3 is TGTGCCAGCAGACAGGGGGCTGGACAGCCCCAGCATTTT.

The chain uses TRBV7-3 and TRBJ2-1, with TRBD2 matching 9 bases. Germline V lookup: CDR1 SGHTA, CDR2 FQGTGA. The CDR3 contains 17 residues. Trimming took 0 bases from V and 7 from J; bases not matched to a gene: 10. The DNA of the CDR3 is TGTGCCAGCAGCTTAACCACCACTAGCGGGTCCCCAAATGAGCAGTTCTTC. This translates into CASSLTTTSGSPNEQFF.

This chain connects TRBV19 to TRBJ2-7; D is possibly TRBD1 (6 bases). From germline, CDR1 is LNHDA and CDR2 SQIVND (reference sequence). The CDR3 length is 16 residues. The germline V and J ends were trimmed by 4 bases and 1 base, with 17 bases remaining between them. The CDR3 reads CASSTSGTSTSYEQYF. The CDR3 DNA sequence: TGTGCCAGTAGTACATCCGGGACATCAACATCCTACGAGCAGTACTTC.

Here the CDR3 DNA reads TGTGCCAGCAGCTTCATAGGGGGTGAAAAACTGTTTTTT. Its protein product is CASSFIGGEKLFF. The rearrangement links TRBV5-4 to TRBJ1-4; a weak D match, TRBD1 (6 bases). This CDR3 comprises 13 residues. Per the germline V gene, CDR1 is SGHNT and CDR2 is YYREEE (reference sequence). The V and J ends lost 2 bases and 7 bases respectively, with 9 bases between them.

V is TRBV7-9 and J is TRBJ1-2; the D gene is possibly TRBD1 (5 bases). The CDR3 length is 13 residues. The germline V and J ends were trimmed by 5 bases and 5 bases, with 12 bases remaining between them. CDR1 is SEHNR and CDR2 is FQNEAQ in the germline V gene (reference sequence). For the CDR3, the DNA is TGTGCCAGCAGCCCGACAGATACTTATGGCTACACCTTC. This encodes CASSPTDTYGYTF.

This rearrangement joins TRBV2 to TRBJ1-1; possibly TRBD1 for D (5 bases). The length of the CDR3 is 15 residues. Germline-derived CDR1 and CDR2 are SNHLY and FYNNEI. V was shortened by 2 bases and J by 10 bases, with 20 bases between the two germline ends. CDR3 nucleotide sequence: TGTGCCAGCAGTGAATCGTTGCAGGGAGGGGTGCCAGCTTTCTTT. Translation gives CASSESLQGGVPAFF.

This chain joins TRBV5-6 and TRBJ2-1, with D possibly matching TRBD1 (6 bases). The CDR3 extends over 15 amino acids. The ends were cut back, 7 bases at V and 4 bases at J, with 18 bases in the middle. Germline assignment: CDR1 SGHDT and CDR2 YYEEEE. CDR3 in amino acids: CASGSQGTRYNEQFF. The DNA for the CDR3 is TGTGCCAGCGGGTCCCAGGGGACCAGGTACAATGAGCAGTTCTTC. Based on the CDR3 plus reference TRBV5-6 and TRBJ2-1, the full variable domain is DAGVTQSPTHLIKTRGQQVTLRCSPKSGHDTVSWYQQALGQGPQFIFQYYEEEERQRGNFPDRFSGHQFPNYSSELNVNALLLGDSALYLCASGSQGTRYNEQFFGPGTRLTVL.

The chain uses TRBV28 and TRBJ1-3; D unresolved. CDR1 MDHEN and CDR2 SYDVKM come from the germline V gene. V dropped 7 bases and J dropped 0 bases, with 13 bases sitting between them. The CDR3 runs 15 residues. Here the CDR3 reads CASTPPVSSGNTIYF. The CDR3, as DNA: TGTGCCAGCACCCCCCCAGTATCCTCTGGAAACACCATATATTTT.

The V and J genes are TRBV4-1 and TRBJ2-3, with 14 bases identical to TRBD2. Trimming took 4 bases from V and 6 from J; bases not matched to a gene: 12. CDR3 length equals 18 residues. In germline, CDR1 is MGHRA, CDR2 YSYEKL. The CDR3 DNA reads TGCGCCAGCAGCCGGACTAGCGGGGGGCCGGCCGGCTTCGATACGCAGTATTTT. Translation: CASSRTSGGPAGFDTQYF.

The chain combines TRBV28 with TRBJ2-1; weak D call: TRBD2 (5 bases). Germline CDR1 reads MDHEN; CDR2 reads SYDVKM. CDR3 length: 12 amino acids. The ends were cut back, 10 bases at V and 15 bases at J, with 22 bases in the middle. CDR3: CATESTARERFF. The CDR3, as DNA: TGTGCCACCGAATCGACCGCCCGGGAACGGTTCTTC.

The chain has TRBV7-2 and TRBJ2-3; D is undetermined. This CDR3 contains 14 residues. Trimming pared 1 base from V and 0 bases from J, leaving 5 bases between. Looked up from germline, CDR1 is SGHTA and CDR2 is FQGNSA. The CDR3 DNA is TGTGCCAGCAGCTTAGACAGCAGCACAGATACGCAGTATTTT. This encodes CASSLDSSTDTQYF.

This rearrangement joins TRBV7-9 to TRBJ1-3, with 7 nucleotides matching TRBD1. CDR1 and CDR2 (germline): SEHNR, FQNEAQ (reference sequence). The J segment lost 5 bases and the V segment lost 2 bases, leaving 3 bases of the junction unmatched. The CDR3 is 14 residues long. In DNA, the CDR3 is TGTGCCAGCAGCTTAATGAGGGGGCGAAACACCATATATTTT. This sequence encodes CASSLMRGRNTIYF.

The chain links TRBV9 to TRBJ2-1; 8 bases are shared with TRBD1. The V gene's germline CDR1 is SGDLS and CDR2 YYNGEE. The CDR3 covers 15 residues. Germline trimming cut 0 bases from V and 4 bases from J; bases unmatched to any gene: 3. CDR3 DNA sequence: TGTGCCAGCAGCGTAGACAGGGGGTTTTACAATGAGCAGTTCTTC. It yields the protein CASSVDRGFYNEQFF. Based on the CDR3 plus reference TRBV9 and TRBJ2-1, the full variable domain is DSGVTQTPKHLITATGQRVTLRCSPRSGDLSVYWYQQSLDQGLQFLIQYYNGEERAKGNILERFSAQQFPDLHSELNLSSLELGDSALYFCASSVDRGFYNEQFFGPGTRLTVL.

The CDR3 DNA is TGTGCCAGCAGTGATTGGCGGGGGCCCCTGAACACCGGGGAGCTGTTTTTT. It codes for CASSDWRGPLNTGELFF. The V call is TRBV6-4, the J call TRBJ2-2, with a tentative D call TRBD2 (7 bases). There are 17 residues in the CDR3. Trimming cost V 3 bases and J 1 base, with 15 bases left between them. Per the germline V gene, CDR1 is MRHNA and CDR2 is SNTAGT.

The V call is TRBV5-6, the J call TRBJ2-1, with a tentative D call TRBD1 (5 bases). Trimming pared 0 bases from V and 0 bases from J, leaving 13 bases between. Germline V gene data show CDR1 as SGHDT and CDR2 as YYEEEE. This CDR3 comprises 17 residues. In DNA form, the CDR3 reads TGTGCCAGCAGCTTGGTAGGGGTCCATAGCTCCTACAATGAGCAGTTCTTC. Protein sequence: CASSLVGVHSSYNEQFF.

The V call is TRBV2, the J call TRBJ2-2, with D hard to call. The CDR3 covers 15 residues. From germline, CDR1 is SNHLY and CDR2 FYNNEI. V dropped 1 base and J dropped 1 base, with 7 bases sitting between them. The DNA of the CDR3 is TGTGCCAGCAGTGAAGTGTCAGGGAACACCGGGGAGCTGTTTTTT. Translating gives CASSEVSGNTGELFF. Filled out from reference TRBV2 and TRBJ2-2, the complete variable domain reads EPEVTQTPSHQVTQMGQEVILRCVPISNHLYFYWYRQILGQKVEFLVSFYNNEISEKSEIFDDQFSVERPDGSNFTLKIRSTKLEDSAMYFCASSEVSGNTGELFFGEGSRLTVL.

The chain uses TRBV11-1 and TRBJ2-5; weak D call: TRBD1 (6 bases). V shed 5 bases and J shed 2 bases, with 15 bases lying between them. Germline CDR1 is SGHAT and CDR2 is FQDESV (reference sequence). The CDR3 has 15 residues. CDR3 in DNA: TGTGCCAGCAGCCTCCGACAGGCCGGTCAAGAGACCCAGTACTTC. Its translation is CASSLRQAGQETQYF.

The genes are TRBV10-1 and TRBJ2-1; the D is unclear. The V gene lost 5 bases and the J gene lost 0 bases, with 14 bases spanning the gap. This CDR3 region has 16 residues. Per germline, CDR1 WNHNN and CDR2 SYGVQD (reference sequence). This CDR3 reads CASSPRARGSYNEQFF. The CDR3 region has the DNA TGCGCCAGCAGTCCCCGAGCGCGTGGCTCCTACAATGAGCAGTTCTTC.

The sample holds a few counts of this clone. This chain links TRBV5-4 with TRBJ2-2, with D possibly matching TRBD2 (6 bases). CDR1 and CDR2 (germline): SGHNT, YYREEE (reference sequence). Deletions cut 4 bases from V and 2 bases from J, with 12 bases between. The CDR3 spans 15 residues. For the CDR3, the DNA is TGTGCCAGCAGCCGGGTGCGGGACAACACCGGGGAGCTGTTTTTT. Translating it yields CASSRVRDNTGELFF.

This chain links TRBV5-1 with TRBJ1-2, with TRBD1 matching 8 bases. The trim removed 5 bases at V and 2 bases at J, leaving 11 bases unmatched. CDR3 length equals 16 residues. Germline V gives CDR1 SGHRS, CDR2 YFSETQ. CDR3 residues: CASRLRQGSLNYGYTF. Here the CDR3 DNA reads TGCGCCAGCAGACTTAGACAGGGGTCCCTAAACTATGGCTACACCTTC.